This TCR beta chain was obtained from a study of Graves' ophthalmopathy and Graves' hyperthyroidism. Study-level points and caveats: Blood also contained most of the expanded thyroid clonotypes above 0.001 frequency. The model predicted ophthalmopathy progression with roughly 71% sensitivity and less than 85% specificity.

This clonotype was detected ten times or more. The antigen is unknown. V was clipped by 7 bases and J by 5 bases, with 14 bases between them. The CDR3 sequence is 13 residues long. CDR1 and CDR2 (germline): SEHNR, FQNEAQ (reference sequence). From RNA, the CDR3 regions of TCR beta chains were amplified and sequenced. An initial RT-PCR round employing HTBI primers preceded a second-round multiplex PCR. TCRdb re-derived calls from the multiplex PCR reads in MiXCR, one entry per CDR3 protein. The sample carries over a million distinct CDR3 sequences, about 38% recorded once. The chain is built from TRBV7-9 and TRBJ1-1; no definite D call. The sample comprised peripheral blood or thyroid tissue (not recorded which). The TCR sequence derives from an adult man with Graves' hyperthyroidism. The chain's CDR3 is CASIGPERTEAFF. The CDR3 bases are TGTGCCAGCATAGGGCCTGAGAGGACTGAAGCTTTCTTT.